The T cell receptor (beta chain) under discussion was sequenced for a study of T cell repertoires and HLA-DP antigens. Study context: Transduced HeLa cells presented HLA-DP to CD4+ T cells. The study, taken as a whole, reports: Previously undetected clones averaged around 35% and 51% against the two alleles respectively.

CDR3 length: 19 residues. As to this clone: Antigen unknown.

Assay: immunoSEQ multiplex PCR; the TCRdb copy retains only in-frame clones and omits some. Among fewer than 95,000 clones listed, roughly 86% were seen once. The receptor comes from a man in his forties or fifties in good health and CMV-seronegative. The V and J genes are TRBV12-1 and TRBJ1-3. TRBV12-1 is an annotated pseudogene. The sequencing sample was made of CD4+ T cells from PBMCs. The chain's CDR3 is CASRPQEHTSTTLGNTIYF. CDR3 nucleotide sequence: TGTGCCAGCAGGCCCCAGGAGCACACTTCAACCACTCTGGGAAACACCATATATTTT.